This TCR beta chain was found in a study of long-term antiretroviral therapy in people with HIV. Findings and caveats of the study: Whichever time point was examined, clones expanded before ART dominated the repertoire. The range of CDR3 lengths in HIV repertoires proved narrower than that found in controls.

With survey level as its setting, the immunoSEQ assay was v3.0. Data came from immunoSEQ multiplex PCR; TCRdb stores just in-frame clones and leaves some out. The data contain about 20,000 clones, about nine tenths of them singletons. PBMC samples from each donor numbered at least one pre-ART and at least two post-ART. There were roughly 0.9-11 million cryopreserved PBMC in the samples before DNA extraction. On this clone itself: Its antigen is unidentified.

The germline V and J ends were trimmed by 3 bases and 6 bases, with 18 bases remaining between them. Germline V gene sequence: CDR1 SGDLS, CDR2 YYNGEE. The CDR3 length is 16 residues. The sequenced sample was unsorted PBMCs, obtained approximately 4.2 years before starting antiretroviral therapy. The V gene is TRBV9, the J gene TRBJ2-2; D possibly corresponds to TRBD2 (6 bases). The clonotype comes from a woman in her 30s with HIV. The DNA of the CDR3 is TGTGCCAGCAGCGGCGGAGGGCTACCACAACCCGGGGAGCTGTTTTTT. Translation: CASSGGGLPQPGELFF.